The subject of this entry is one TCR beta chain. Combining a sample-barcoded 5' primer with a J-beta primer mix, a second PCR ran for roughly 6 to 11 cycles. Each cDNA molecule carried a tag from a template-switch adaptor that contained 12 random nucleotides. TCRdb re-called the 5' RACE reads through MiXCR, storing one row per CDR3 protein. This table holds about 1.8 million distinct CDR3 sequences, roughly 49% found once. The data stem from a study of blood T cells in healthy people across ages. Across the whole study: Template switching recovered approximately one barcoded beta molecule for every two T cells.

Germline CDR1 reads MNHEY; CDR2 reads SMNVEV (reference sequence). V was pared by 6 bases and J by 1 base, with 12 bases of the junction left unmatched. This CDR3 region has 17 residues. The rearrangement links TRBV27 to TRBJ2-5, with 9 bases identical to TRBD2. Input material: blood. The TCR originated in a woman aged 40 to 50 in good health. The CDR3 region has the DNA TGTGCCAGCAGCGAAGGTTCTCGCGGGGGGGCCCAAGAGACCCAGTACTTC. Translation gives CASSEGSRGGAQETQYF.